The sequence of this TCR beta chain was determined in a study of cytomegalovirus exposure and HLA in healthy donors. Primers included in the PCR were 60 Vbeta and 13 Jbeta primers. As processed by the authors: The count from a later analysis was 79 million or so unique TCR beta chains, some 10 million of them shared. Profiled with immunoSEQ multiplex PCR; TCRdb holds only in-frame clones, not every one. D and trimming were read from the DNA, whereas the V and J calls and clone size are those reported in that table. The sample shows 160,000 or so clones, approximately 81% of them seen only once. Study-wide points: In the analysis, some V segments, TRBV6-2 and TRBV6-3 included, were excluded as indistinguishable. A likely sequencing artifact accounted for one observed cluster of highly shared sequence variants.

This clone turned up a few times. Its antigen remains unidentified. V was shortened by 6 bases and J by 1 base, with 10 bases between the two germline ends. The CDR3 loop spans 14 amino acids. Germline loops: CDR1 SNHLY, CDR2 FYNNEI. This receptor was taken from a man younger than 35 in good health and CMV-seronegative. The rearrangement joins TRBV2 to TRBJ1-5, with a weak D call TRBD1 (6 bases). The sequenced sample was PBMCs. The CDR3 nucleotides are TGTGCCAGCAGGTGGGGGCCGAGCAATCAGCCCCAGCATTTT. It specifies CASRWGPSNQPQHF.